A single sample is the source of the 29 T cell receptor beta chains below, sequenced in a study of Ad26.COV2.S vaccination and SARS-CoV-2 variants. Treatment described: around 19 received Ad26.COV2.S at low or high dose, single or two shots; roughly 5 received placebo; per-sample allocation not given. It was on day 63 after the first vaccine or placebo injection that samples were taken. Profiling relied on immunoSEQ multiplex PCR, and the TCRdb table lists in-frame clones only, not all of them. Counted here are 450,000 to 550,000 clones, approximately 89% occurring once; the ten biggest clones make up over 2.5%. The input for sequencing was peripheral blood, taken in a trial of Ad26.COV2.S vaccine versus placebo. Receptors originate from a person aged 18-60 years who received the Ad26.COV2.S COVID-19 vaccine or a placebo.

The V and J genes are TRBV4-2 and TRBJ2-5; D may be TRBD2 (6 bases). Looked up from germline, CDR1 is LGHNA and CDR2 is YNFKEQ. The CDR3 has 15 residues. The V end lost 0 bases, the J end lost 2 bases, and 10 bases lay between the germline ends. In DNA form, the CDR3 reads TGTGCCAGCAGCCAAGAAACCAGCGGGCAAGAGACCCAGTACTTC. Protein sequence: CASSQETSGQETQYF.

The chain employs TRBV3-1 (or the pseudogene TRBV3-2) and TRBJ2-3, with D unclear. Trimming took 3 bases from V and 10 from J, leaving 11 bases between them. The CDR3 length is 12 residues. From germline, CDR1 is LGHDT and CDR2 YNNKEL (reference sequence). The CDR3 region is CASSHIEGAQYF. As DNA, the CDR3 is TGTGCCAGCAGCCATATCGAAGGAGCGCAGTATTTT.

The chain carries TRBV18 and TRBJ1-2; tentatively, D is TRBD1 (5 bases). The CDR3 runs to 14 residues. The germline CDR1 and CDR2 sequences are KGHSH and LQKENI. V lost 5 bases and J 6 bases, leaving 16 bases between the germline ends. As DNA, the CDR3 is TGTGCCAGCTCAACAGGCGGGACGCCTGATGGCTACACCTTC. This encodes CASSTGGTPDGYTF. The whole variable domain, remainder taken from reference TRBV18 and TRBJ1-2, is NAGVMQNPRHLVRRRGQEARLRCSPMKGHSHVYWYRQLPEEGLKFMVYLQKENIIDESGMPKERFSAEFPKEGPSILRIQQVVRGDSAAYFCASSTGGTPDGYTFGSGTRLTVV.

The rearrangement links TRBV6-6 to TRBJ2-1, with D perhaps TRBD1 (6 bases). Germline-derived CDR1 and CDR2 are MNHNY and SVGAGI (reference sequence). The ends were cut back, 8 bases at V and 4 bases at J, with 18 bases in the middle. The CDR3 loop spans 15 amino acids. For the CDR3, the DNA is TGTGCCAGCGGACAGCCCTCAAGCATGTACAATGAGCAGTTCTTC. Encoded protein: CASGQPSSMYNEQFF.

This chain links TRBV27 with TRBJ2-1; TRBD2 agrees at 9 bases. From germline, CDR1 is MNHEY and CDR2 SMNVEV (reference sequence). Trimming took 3 bases from V and 2 from J; bases not matched to a gene: 5. This CDR3 region has 16 residues. CDR3 protein: CASSLRRGGTYNEQFF. Here the CDR3 DNA reads TGTGCCAGCAGTTTGAGGCGGGGGGGCACCTACAATGAGCAGTTCTTC.

The rearrangement uses TRBV5-1 and TRBJ2-3, with 11 positions matching TRBD2. Germline V gene data show CDR1 as SGHRS and CDR2 as YFSETQ. This CDR3 region has 16 residues. V lost 8 bases to trimming and J lost 4 bases; unmatched junction nucleotides: 12. CDR3 coding DNA: TGCGCCAGTTCGACGGGCCTAGCGGGGGGCTCAGATACGCAGTATTTT. As protein: CASSTGLAGGSDTQYF. The full variable domain, its missing parts supplied by reference TRBV5-1 and TRBJ2-3, is KAGVTQTPRYLIKTRGQQVTLSCSPISGHRSVSWYQQTPGQGLQFLFEYFSETQRNKGNFPGRFSGRQFSNSRSEMNVSTLELGDSALYLCASSTGLAGGSDTQYFGPGTRLTVL.

This chain connects TRBV7-2 to TRBJ1-1; D not certain. Trimming removed 4 bases from V and 5 bases from J, with 20 bases in between. The V gene's germline CDR1 is SGHTA and CDR2 FQGNSA. The CDR3 sequence is 16 residues long. This CDR3 is CASSSSRASARTEAFF. CDR3 in DNA: TGTGCCAGCAGCTCCAGCCGGGCCTCGGCTAGGACTGAAGCTTTCTTT.

The chain is built from TRBV19 and TRBJ2-5; the D gene is possibly TRBD1 (5 bases). The V end was cut by 3 bases, the J end by 4 bases, with 9 bases between. The germline CDR1 and CDR2 sequences are LNHDA and SQIVND (reference sequence). CDR3 length: 13 amino acids. The CDR3 spells CASSIGQGETQYF. In nucleotides, the CDR3 is TGTGCCAGTAGTATCGGGCAGGGAGAGACCCAGTACTTC. The full variable domain, in which reference TRBV19 and TRBJ2-5 provide the parts outside the CDR3, is DGGITQSPKYLFRKEGQNVTLSCEQNLNHDAMYWYRQDPGQGLRLIYYSQIVNDFQKGDIAEGYSVSREKKESFPLTVTSAQKNPTAFYLCASSIGQGETQYFGPGTRLLVL.

The chain combines TRBV7-3 with TRBJ2-2, with D maybe TRBD1 (6 bases). The ends were cut back, 5 bases at V and 0 bases at J, with 13 bases in the middle. Germline V lookup: CDR1 SGHTA, CDR2 FQGTGA. This CDR3 has 16 residues. The CDR3 DNA sequence: TGTGCCAGCAGCCCACAGGGAACCGCGAACACCGGGGAGCTGTTTTTT. This sequence encodes CASSPQGTANTGELFF.

The chain uses TRBV5-4 and TRBJ2-5; 10 nucleotides agree with TRBD2. With V trimmed by 0 bases and J by 5 bases, 4 bases remained unmatched. Germline CDR1 SGHNT, CDR2 YYREEE (reference sequence). The CDR3 totals 15 residues. CDR3 loop: CASSLASGGEETQYF. CDR3 sequence (DNA): TGTGCCAGCAGCTTGGCCAGCGGGGGGGAGGAGACCCAGTACTTC.

The chain links TRBV24-1 to TRBJ1-1; 7 bases line up with TRBD1. Germline assignment: CDR1 KGHDR and CDR2 SFDVKD. J was trimmed by 10 bases and V by 4 bases; bases with no gene match: 11. This CDR3 has 14 amino acids. For the CDR3, the DNA is TGTGCCACCAGTGACCCTACAGGGGCTAGGGGAGCTTTCTTT. Protein: CATSDPTGARGAFF.

In regard to this clone: The identical CDR3 is also encoded by other nucleotide sequences in the sample. The chain is built from TRBV19 and TRBJ1-1, with 7 bases lining up with TRBD1. V shed 6 bases and J 1 base; nucleotides not matched to a gene: 2. The CDR3 covers 13 residues. The germline CDR1 and CDR2 sequences are LNHDA and SQIVND (reference sequence). The CDR3 nucleotides are TGTGCCAGTAGCCGGACAGGGAACACTGAAGCTTTCTTT. It codes for CASSRTGNTEAFF.

The rearrangement links TRBV5-1 to TRBJ2-2; TRBD2 aligns across 7 bases. The J segment lost 4 bases and the V segment lost 4 bases, leaving 4 bases of the junction unmatched. The CDR3 runs to 14 residues. Germline V CDR1 and CDR2: SGHRS, YFSETQ. CDR3 loop: CASSPGGFTGELFF. The CDR3 coding sequence is TGCGCCAGCAGCCCGGGGGGTTTCACCGGGGAGCTGTTTTTT. Using reference TRBV5-1 and TRBJ2-2 for the parts outside the CDR3, the full variable domain is KAGVTQTPRYLIKTRGQQVTLSCSPISGHRSVSWYQQTPGQGLQFLFEYFSETQRNKGNFPGRFSGRQFSNSRSEMNVSTLELGDSALYLCASSPGGFTGELFFGEGSRLTVL.

This sequence joins TRBV24-1 and TRBJ2-3, with 10 bases that match TRBD1. This CDR3 spans 15 amino acids. Germline values: CDR1 KGHDR, CDR2 SFDVKD. Unmatched junction bases numbered 2, after V lost 3 bases and J lost 3 bases. CDR3 sequence reads: CATSDGGQGTDTQYF. DNA for the CDR3: TGTGCCACCAGTGATGGGGGACAGGGGACAGATACGCAGTATTTT.

The chain is built from TRBV2 and TRBJ1-5, with D perhaps TRBD1 (5 bases). V was pared by 5 bases and J by 0 bases, with 17 bases between. The CDR3 sequence is 17 residues long. Germline assignment: CDR1 SNHLY and CDR2 FYNNEI. The CDR3 spells CASSPTGGVYSNQPQHF. In nucleotides, the CDR3 is TGTGCCAGCAGTCCAACAGGAGGGGTCTATAGCAATCAGCCCCAGCATTTT.

CDR3 coding DNA: TGTGCCAGCAGCCTACACACAGATACGCAGTATTTT. Translating gives CASSLHTDTQYF. The V and J genes are TRBV3-1 (or the pseudogene TRBV3-2) and TRBJ2-3; D ambiguous. The germline CDR1 and CDR2 sequences are LGHDT and YNNKEL (reference sequence). The V and J ends lost 4 bases and 2 bases respectively, with 4 bases between them. The CDR3 loop spans 12 amino acids.

This clone was recorded only once. The genes are TRBV24-1 and TRBJ2-5, with 8 bases fitting TRBD2. Trimming took 2 bases from V and 4 from J; bases not matched to a gene: 5. The CDR3 contains 15 residues. The germline gives CDR1 KGHDR, CDR2 SFDVKD. This CDR3 is CATSDSGGRGETQYF. DNA for the CDR3: TGTGCCACCAGTGATTCGGGGGGGCGTGGAGAGACCCAGTACTTC.

CDR3 sequence (DNA): TGTGCCACCGCCCGGATTCCGAACACTGAAGCTTTCTTT. Amino acid sequence: CATARIPNTEAFF. The rearrangement uses TRBV15 and TRBJ1-1, with D hard to call. Trimming stripped 8 bases from V and 1 base from J, with 11 bases between. From germline, CDR1 is LNHNV and CDR2 YYDKDF (reference sequence). CDR3 length: 13 residues. Variable domain in full (rest from reference TRBV15 and TRBJ1-1): DAMVIQNPRYQVTQFGKPVTLSCSQTLNHNVMYWYQQKSSQAPKLLFHYYDKDFNNEADTPDNFQSRRPNTSFCFLDIRSPGLGDTAMYLCATARIPNTEAFFGQGTRLTVV.

V gene TRBV21-1 combines with J gene TRBJ2-7. TRBV21-1 is an annotated pseudogene. CDR3 length: 12 amino acids. CDR3 bases: TGTGCCAGCAGCAAAGCCTACAGAGGAGAGTACGTC. Translating gives CASSKAYRGEYV.

CDR3 sequence (DNA): TGTGCCAGCTCACCCGCAGCGGGGACTGGCTACACCTTC. Amino acids: CASSPAAGTGYTF. The chain carries TRBV18 and TRBJ1-2, with D perhaps TRBD1 (5 bases). Trimming pared 3 bases from V and 7 bases from J, leaving 12 bases between. Germline CDR1 and CDR2: KGHSH and LQKENI. CDR3 length: 13 residues.

This sequence joins TRBV3-1 (or the pseudogene TRBV3-2) and TRBJ1-6, with 9 bases aligning to TRBD1. The junction had 6 bases not matched to a gene; V was cut back by 5 bases and J by 7 bases. CDR3 length: 15 residues. The germline CDR1 and CDR2 sequences are LGHDT and YNNKEL (reference sequence). This CDR3 reads CASSGRDRENSPLHF. The CDR3 region has the DNA TGTGCCAGCAGCGGCCGGGACAGGGAAAATTCACCCCTCCACTTT.

The chain combines TRBV5-5 with TRBJ2-3; the D is unclear. CDR1 SGHKS and CDR2 YYEKEE come from the germline V gene (reference sequence). The CDR3 extends over 15 amino acids. Trimming removed 5 bases from V and 0 bases from J, with 13 bases in between. The CDR3: CASRLTGASTDTQYF. The CDR3 bases are TGTGCCAGCAGATTGACGGGCGCTAGCACAGATACGCAGTATTTT.

This clone was seen more than once but under ten times. In nucleotides, the CDR3 is TGTGCCAGCAGCTTGGGCTCCTGGGAGACCCAGTACTTC. Its protein product is CASSLGSWETQYF. The J gene is TRBJ2-5, the V gene TRBV5-4; no reliable D call. V was shortened by 0 bases and J by 5 bases, with 8 bases between the two germline ends. Per the germline V gene, CDR1 is SGHNT and CDR2 is YYREEE (reference sequence). This CDR3 contains 13 residues.

The rearrangement links TRBV5-1 to TRBJ1-2; D gene unclear. The CDR3 totals 14 residues. Germline V CDR1 and CDR2: SGHRS, YFSETQ. Trimming left V 1 base short and J 5 bases short, with 12 bases between. The CDR3 DNA reads as TGCGCCAGCAGCTTGAATCCGGAGTTGTATGGCTACACCTTC. This translates into CASSLNPELYGYTF.

The gene calls are TRBV10-3 and TRBJ2-7, with TRBD1 identical over 11 bases. Germline V gene sequence: CDR1 ENHRY, CDR2 SYGVKD. The CDR3 spans 17 residues. V was clipped by 2 bases and J by 0 bases; unmatched bases: 6. DNA of the CDR3: TGTGCCATCAGTGAGGTTGAAGGGACAGGGGGCTCCTACGAGCAGTACTTC. Translation gives CAISEVEGTGGSYEQYF.

The V call is TRBV4-1, the J call TRBJ2-2, with D possibly TRBD2 on 6 matching bases. CDR3 size: 16 residues. Germline V gives CDR1 MGHRA, CDR2 YSYEKL. Trimming removed 5 bases from V and 3 bases from J, with 16 bases in between. CDR3 sequence reads: CASSRRDSQDTGELFF. The CDR3 coding sequence is TGCGCCAGCAGCAGACGGGACTCCCAGGACACCGGGGAGCTGTTTTTT.

This clone has only one observation. The chain couples TRBV18 to TRBJ1-2; TRBD1 matches 7 bases. Germline CDR1 reads KGHSH; CDR2 reads LQKENI. Germline trimming cut 4 bases from V and 5 bases from J; bases unmatched to any gene: 10. CDR3 length: 15 residues. CDR3 DNA sequence: TGTGCCAGCTCACGAAACCGGGACAGATCTTATGGCTACACCTTC. Protein: CASSRNRDRSYGYTF.

This clone was recorded once. The chain links TRBV4-1 to TRBJ1-2; D unresolved. The V end was cut by 3 bases, the J end by 10 bases, with 18 bases between. The CDR3 is 14 amino acids. Germline V gene data show CDR1 as MGHRA and CDR2 as YSYEKL. CDR3 region: CASSHPPFPVAYTF. Written as DNA, the CDR3 is TGCGCCAGCAGCCATCCCCCCTTCCCGGTGGCCTACACCTTC.

The gene calls are TRBV18 and TRBJ1-1, with 8 bases matching TRBD1. CDR1 KGHSH and CDR2 LQKENI come from the germline V gene. The CDR3 contains 13 residues. Trimming removed 6 bases from V and 6 bases from J; junction bases left unmatched: 6. The CDR3 sequence is CASSSDRGAEAFF. CDR3 in DNA: TGTGCCAGCTCGTCAGACAGGGGCGCTGAAGCTTTCTTT.